This T cell receptor beta chain was identified during a study of spatial heterogeneity in lung cancer. Time point noted: sample taken at primary tumor resection. Study findings and constraints: For expanded intratumoral alpha and beta TCRs, counts tracked tumor mutation counts.

The V end lost 6 bases, the J end lost 5 bases, and 12 bases lay between the germline ends. The CDR3 covers 13 residues. Germline V gene data show CDR1 as SGHRS and CDR2 as YFSETQ. This clonotype was seen at least ten times. The antigen remains undetermined. TCRdb fed the 5' RACE reads into MiXCR, producing one record per CDR3 protein. The table includes about 100,000 distinct CDR3 sequences, nearly 4.5% detected once. The sample in question was lung tumor tissue, obtained at surgery. This sequence was found in a male donor with early-stage non-small cell lung cancer. V is TRBV5-1 and J is TRBJ2-1; D assignment may be TRBD1 or TRBD2 (5 bases each). CDR3 region: CASTRDLNNEQFF. CDR3 nucleotides: TGCGCCAGCACCCGGGACCTCAACAATGAGCAGTTCTTC.